A selection of T cell receptor beta chains follows, all from one sample in a study of cytomegalovirus exposure and HLA in healthy donors. Method: immunoSEQ multiplex PCR; TCRdb's copy keeps in-frame clones and lacks some. The sample lists under 100,000 clones, about 78% seen once, with approximately 6% in the top ten. Specimen: PBMCs. These receptors originate from a man younger than 35 in good health and CMV-seropositive. Each CDR3 is given with its conserved first and last residue. D genes are given only for firm matches. Some rows have no size entry. The others give once, few or many, or a class for an expanded clone.

j_gene | d_gene | abundance | v_gene | CDR3aa | CDR3nt
TRBJ2-7 | . | . | TRBV13 | CASSLVRQGEFEQYF | TGTGCCAGCAGCTTAGTAAGGCAGGGCGAATTCGAGCAGTACTTC
TRBJ2-2 | . | . | TRBV11-3 | CASSSRQGGLFF | TGTGCCAGCAGCTCCCGCCAGGGTGGGCTGTTTTTT
TRBJ1-1 | . | . | TRBV28 | CASRSPGHNGPRVF | TGTGCCAGCAGATCCCCGGGACACAATGGACCTAGGGTCTTT
TRBJ2-1 | TRBD1 | few | TRBV29-1 | CSVISGTGGFGEQFF | TGCAGCGTTATTTCCGGGACAGGGGGCTTCGGTGAGCAGTTCTTC
TRBJ2-7 | . | . | TRBV5-6 | CASSPHSGTAYEQYF | TGTGCCAGCAGCCCTCACTCCGGGACTGCCTACGAGCAGTACTTC
TRBJ2-4 | . | . | TRBV6-5 | CASSLGGAKNIQYF | TGTGCCAGCAGCCTAGGAGGAGCCAAAAACATTCAGTACTTC
TRBJ2-1 | TRBD2 | . | TRBV6-5 | CASSYSVAGRDEQFF | TGTGCCAGCAGTTATTCTGTAGCAGGGAGGGATGAGCAGTTCTTC
TRBJ1-5 | TRBD1 | . | TRBV4-1 | CASSPHIPGGAGQPQHF | TGCGCCAGCAGCCCCCACATACCAGGGGGCGCGGGTCAGCCCCAGCATTTT
TRBJ2-7 | TRBD1 | . | TRBV5-4 | CASSLRQGVAYEQYF | TGTGCCAGCAGCCTGAGACAGGGAGTAGCGTACGAGCAGTACTTC
TRBJ2-1 | TRBD1 | . | TRBV5-4 | CASRPGQGVGPREQFF | TGTGCCAGCAGACCTGGACAGGGGGTGGGGCCCCGTGAGCAGTTCTTC
TRBJ1-3 | . | . | TRBV6-5 | CASSYSRQNENTIYF | TGTGCCAGCAGTTACAGCAGACAGAATGAAAACACCATATATTTT
TRBJ1-1 | TRBD1 | once | TRBV6-6 | CASRLGQTNTEAFF | TGTGCCAGCCGCCTGGGACAGACGAACACTGAAGCTTTCTTT
TRBJ2-3 | . | . | TRBV7-6 | CASSFRGGSDTQYF | TGTGCCAGCAGCTTCAGGGGAGGGTCAGATACGCAGTATTTT
TRBJ1-5 | . | . | TRBV28 | CASSLGRQVNQPQHF | TGTGCCAGCAGTTTGGGTAGGCAGGTGAATCAGCCCCAGCATTTT
TRBJ2-7 | TRBD1 | . | TRBV7-2 | CASSRTDRAYEQYF | TGTGCCAGCAGCCGAACAGACAGGGCCTACGAGCAGTACTTC
TRBJ1-1 | . | . | TRBV5-4 | CASSLGGHLNTEAFF | TGTGCCAGCAGCTTAGGCGGACACCTGAACACTGAAGCTTTCTTT
TRBJ1-3 | TRBD1 | . | TRBV2 | CASSADRPSGNTIYF | TGTGCCAGCAGTGCGGACAGGCCCTCTGGAAACACCATATATTTT
TRBJ2-7 | . | . | TRBV2 | CASNGRTPGEQYF | TGTGCCAGCAACGGACGGACACCGGGCGAGCAGTACTTC
TRBJ2-7 | . | . | TRBV9 | CASSFDSLTGEEQYF | TGTGCCAGCAGCTTCGACAGCCTCACGGGGGAGGAGCAGTACTTC
TRBJ2-3 | TRBD2 | few | TRBV28 | CASPPGLAGYSTDTQYF | TGTGCCAGCCCCCCTGGGCTAGCGGGATATAGCACAGATACGCAGTATTTT
TRBJ2-2 | TRBD1 | . | TRBV29-1 | CSVGTGSPGELFF | TGCAGCGTGGGGACAGGGAGCCCCGGGGAGCTGTTTTTT
TRBJ2-7 | . | . | TRBV5-4 | CASSPRVEETYEQYF | TGTGCCAGCAGTCCCCGGGTTGAAGAAACCTACGAGCAGTACTTC
TRBJ2-7 | TRBD2 | few | TRBV10-3 | CAIDPFGGGQGEQYF | TGTGCCATCGACCCCTTTGGGGGAGGGCAAGGCGAGCAGTACTTC
TRBJ2-3 | . | . | TRBV29-1 | CSVEGGADGTDTQYF | TGCAGCGTTGAAGGAGGAGCGGACGGTACAGATACGCAGTATTTT
TRBJ1-1 | . | . | TRBV28 | CASSPPLRGTEAFF | TGTGCCAGCAGTCCCCCGTTGAGAGGCACTGAAGCTTTCTTT
TRBJ1-1 | TRBD1 | few | TRBV25-1 | CASSRIGQGFTEAFF | TGTGCCAGCAGCCGAATAGGACAGGGGTTCACTGAAGCTTTCTTT
TRBJ2-7 | TRBD1 | few | TRBV2 | CASSVGPGQGSYEQYF | TGTGCCAGCAGTGTAGGTCCGGGACAGGGCTCCTACGAGCAGTACTTC
TRBJ2-7 | . | . | TRBV19 | CASSMGASYEQYF | TGTGCCAGTAGTATGGGGGCTTCCTACGAGCAGTACTTC
TRBJ1-2 | . | . | TRBV5-6 | CASTGDSWGYGYTF | TGTGCCAGCACCGGGGACTCATGGGGCTATGGCTACACCTTC
TRBJ2-7 | . | . | TRBV27 | CASSWGQGGYEQYF | TGTGCCAGCAGTTGGGGGCAGGGCGGATACGAGCAGTACTTC
TRBJ1-2 | . | . | TRBV19 | CASSAEEGISGYTF | TGTGCCAGTAGTGCCGAAGAGGGTATCAGTGGCTACACCTTC
TRBJ1-5 | . | few | TRBV10-3 | CAISEGGPQHF | TGTGCCATCAGTGAAGGAGGGCCCCAGCATTTT
TRBJ1-2 | . | once | TRBV7-6 | CASSLLQTPMDGYTF | TGTGCCAGCAGCTTATTACAGACCCCAATGGATGGCTACACCTTC
TRBJ1-2 | TRBD1 | . | TRBV2 | CASSPADRAGGYTF | TGTGCCAGCAGTCCCGCGGACAGGGCCGGTGGCTACACCTTC
TRBJ2-1 | TRBD2 | . | TRBV6-5 | CASRRASGRGYEQFF | TGTGCCAGCAGACGCGCTAGCGGGAGGGGCTATGAGCAGTTCTTC
TRBJ2-3 | TRBD2 | . | TRBV5-1 | CASSLVALAGTDTQYF | TGCGCCAGCAGCTTGGTGGCGCTAGCGGGCACAGATACGCAGTATTTT
TRBJ1-1 | TRBD1 | . | TRBV10-3 | CAITAGGTEAFF | TGTGCCATCACCGCAGGGGGCACTGAAGCTTTCTTT
TRBJ1-1 | . | . | TRBV5-1 | CASTGGDEAFF | TGCGCCAGCACCGGGGGTGATGAAGCTTTCTTT
TRBJ1-1 | . | . | TRBV2 | CASSAQFNTEAFF | TGTGCCAGCAGTGCTCAGTTTAACACTGAAGCTTTCTTT
TRBJ1-5 | . | . | TRBV27 | CASSIAGRQPQHF | TGTGCCAGCAGTATAGCAGGGCGACAGCCCCAGCATTTT
TRBJ2-7 | . | . | TRBV4-1 | CASSQGPQTSVYYEQYF | TGCGCCAGCAGCCAAGGGCCTCAGACTTCCGTCTACTACGAGCAGTACTTC
TRBJ2-7 | TRBD1 | few | TRBV6-1 | CASSRDRVSDEQYF | TGTGCCAGCAGTAGGGACAGGGTTTCGGACGAGCAGTACTTC
TRBJ2-4 | . | . | TRBV27 | CASSPNRVAKNIQYF | TGTGCCAGCAGTCCAAACCGGGTAGCCAAAAACATTCAGTACTTC
TRBJ1-5 | . | . | TRBV7-9 | CASSLGGGQPQHF | TGTGCCAGCAGCTTAGGGGGGGGTCAGCCCCAGCATTTT
TRBJ1-4 | . | few | TRBV28 | CASRSLGATNEKLFF | TGTGCCAGCAGATCCCTAGGCGCAACTAATGAAAAACTGTTTTTT